Below are 7 T cell receptor beta chains sequenced from a single sample in a study of T-cell reconstitution after alpha-beta-depleted transplantation in children. Unique molecular identifiers were incorporated when the TCRbeta library was constructed. TCRdb redid the calling of the PCR reads with MiXCR, one entry per CDR3 protein. This table has about 640,000 distinct CDR3 sequences, around a sixth appearing once. The source material was PBMCs from the stem cell graft donor, sampled from the stem cell graft. These receptors all come from a human donor who donated a stem cell graft to a child with acute myeloid leukemia.

This clonotype came up many times. V is TRBV6-5 and J is TRBJ2-1, with TRBD1 matching 7 bases. The V and J ends lost 2 bases and 1 base, in that order; junction bases with no gene match: 5. The CDR3 covers 16 residues. Per the germline V gene, CDR1 is MNHEY and CDR2 is SVGAGI. The CDR3 sequence: CASSYHRGSSYNEQFF. The CDR3 bases are TGTGCCAGCAGTTACCACAGGGGCTCTTCCTACAATGAGCAGTTCTTC.

The rearrangement links TRBV6-1 to TRBJ2-1, with 9 nucleotides matching TRBD2. J was trimmed by 4 bases and V by 7 bases; bases with no gene match: 8. The CDR3 runs 15 residues. Germline V gene sequence: CDR1 MNHNS, CDR2 SASEGT. In DNA form, the CDR3 reads TGTGCCAGCAATGCGAGGACTAGCGTTTACAATGAGCAGTTCTTC. As protein: CASNARTSVYNEQFF.

This clonotype has at least ten counts. The chain carries TRBV20-1 and TRBJ2-6; D not certain. CDR1 is DFQATT and CDR2 is SNEGSKA in the germline V gene (reference sequence). CDR3 length: 15 amino acids. V dropped 0 bases and J dropped 4 bases, with 10 bases sitting between them. CDR3 sequence: CSARELSRGANVLTF. In DNA, the CDR3 is TGCAGTGCTAGAGAGCTCTCTCGCGGGGCCAACGTCCTGACTTTC.

This clonotype was observed a handful of times. The V call is TRBV7-2, the J call TRBJ2-1; a possible D gene is TRBD1 (6 bases). The CDR3 sequence is 15 residues long. V was cut by 2 bases and J by 0 bases, with 8 bases left in between. CDR1 SGHTA and CDR2 FQGNSA come from the germline V gene. Written as DNA, the CDR3 is TGTGCCAGCAGCTTACTGACAGGCTCCTACAATGAGCAGTTCTTC. Its protein product is CASSLLTGSYNEQFF.

There are a few counts of this clonotype. This chain joins TRBV7-2 and TRBJ1-2; D is undetermined. The V end lost 0 bases, the J end lost 5 bases, and 10 bases lay between the germline ends. The CDR3 sequence is 14 residues long. Germline CDR1 reads SGHTA; CDR2 reads FQGNSA. The CDR3 spells CASSLAKDSYGYTF. The CDR3 DNA reads TGTGCCAGCAGCTTAGCCAAGGACTCATATGGCTACACCTTC.

This clonotype was detected ten times or more. The rearrangement uses TRBV20-1 and TRBJ1-2; TRBD1 aligns across 9 bases. The CDR3 is 12 amino acids. The germline V gene encodes CDR1 DFQATT and CDR2 SNEGSKA (reference sequence). V lost 3 bases to trimming and J lost 8 bases; unmatched junction nucleotides: 4. The CDR3 loop reads CSARMDRGGYTF. The CDR3 coding sequence is TGCAGTGCTAGGATGGACAGGGGAGGCTACACCTTC.

Concerning this clonotype: A much bigger clone sits one base away, suggesting this may be a read error. The chain joins TRBV7-8 to TRBJ2-2, with a weak D call TRBD2 (6 bases). Germline V lookup: CDR1 SGHVS, CDR2 FQNEAQ. The length of the CDR3 is 16 residues. The DNA of the CDR3 is TGTGCCAGCAGCTTAGTGAGCGGGTCTAACACCGGGGACCTGTTTTTT. Protein sequence: CASSLVSGSNTGDLFF.